This T cell receptor (beta chain) is from a study of blood T cell repertoires in COVID-19 (dated by TCRdb to 2020 to 2022). A note on the overall study: The collaborator samples originated in the United States, Italy and Spain and spanned the acute and convalescent phases of COVID-19. The repertoires were released in a freely available public database meant as a resource for research on the immune response to SARS-CoV-2. Where available, HLA class I and class II types were obtained from metadata supplied by the sample provider rather than from assay-based typing. Sample metadata almost always included a de-identified subject ID, COVID-19 status, age in years and sex. Samples were obtained from the ongoing ImmuneRACE study (first 160 participants) and from 1,254 subjects provided by 6 global collaborators. The material from the prospective study consisted of cDNA or gDNA derived from T cells, B-cell-depleted T cells, or PBMCs. Subjects who had been exposed to COVID-19, were actively infected with it, or had recovered from it provided the deeply sampled blood TCRbeta repertoires that made up the dataset.

A remark on this clone: The clone's antigen remains unknown. Qualities for individual bases were not recorded, and no much larger clone is one base off.

CDR1 is given as SGHRS and CDR2 as YFSETQ, both from the germline V gene. CDR3 length: 15 amino acids, cysteine to phenylalanine. Only the CDR3 region is kept as DNA, spanning 45 bases read in frame from base 1. Germline trimming amounts to 2 bases on V and 0 bases on J, with 3 as the count of junction bases outside the gene matches. The immunoSEQ Assay, a bias-controlled multiplex PCR, was used to amplify TCRbeta CDR3 regions from genomic DNA. The published analysis was carried out like this. Nucleated cell counts per sample were estimated from amplification of reference gene primers within the assay. To quantify the absolute abundance of each unique TCRbeta CDR3 rearrangement, sequence reads were collapsed and filtered. For each sample, productive Simpson clonality was calculated by taking the square root of Simpson's diversity index across productive rearrangements. TCRdb took this table from immuneACCESS and kept in-frame rearrangements with V and J called. Such tables lack part of the clones; where checked against another copy, unresolved V genes explain under half of the gap, and the rest is unexplained. V, J and clone size derive from that table, while D and trimming were established from the DNA sequence. The sample data list roughly 90,000 clones, and approximately 83% of these were observed just once. Together, the top ten hold roughly 30% of the sample.

General conclusions and limits of the study: The quantity of clinical and demographic metadata differed by source and by participant and was supplied without curation.

Collaborating institutions collected whole blood in K2EDTA tubes following their own protocols. For TCRbeta analysis, collaborators shipped samples in one of three forms: frozen whole blood, isolated PBMCs, or DNA extracted from either of those sample types. The V and J segments used are TRBV5-1 and TRBJ2-3; 7 central nucleotides agree with TRBD2. The origin of this receptor is a woman older than 75 with active or convalescent COVID-19. Sequencing used peripheral blood. The DNA sequence is given as TGCGCCAGCAGCTTAATAGCGGGTAGCACAGATACGCAGTATTTT. This translates into CASSLIAGSTDTQYF. The variable domain in full, with residues beyond the CDR3 obtained from the reference TRBV5-1 and TRBJ2-3 genes, is KAGVTQTPRYLIKTRGQQVTLSCSPISGHRSVSWYQQTPGQGLQFLFEYFSETQRNKGNFPGRFSGRQFSNSRSEMNVSTLELGDSALYLCASSLIAGSTDTQYFGPGTRLTVL.